The next 5 T cell receptor beta chains were all read from a single sample in a study of CD8+ T cells in alopecia areata. Regarding treatment: oral pan-JAK inhibitor, 5-10 mg twice daily. As the sequencing template, cDNA was produced by extracting RNA and reverse transcribing it. Libraries were prepared by immunoSEQ multiplex PCR; TCRdb keeps only in-frame clonotypes and omits some of them. The sample holds 200,000 to 250,000 clones, under 40% seen once. The sample in question was CD4+ T cells sorted from blood, obtained around week 34, from a patient treated with tofacitinib. The receptors here all came from a human donor with alopecia areata.

This chain joins TRBV7-9 and TRBJ2-1; D uncertain. The germline V gene has CDR1 SEHNR and CDR2 FQNEAQ (reference sequence). V lost 3 bases and J lost 15, with 18 bases in between. CDR3 length: 13 residues. CDR3 nucleotides: TGTGCCAGCAGCTTTCCCCAGGATCTTTCCCCGTTCTTC. Protein product: CASSFPQDLSPFF.

In DNA form, the CDR3 reads TGTGCCAGTAGTATGGCTAGCTTGAGCTCTGGGGCCAACGTCCTGACTTTC. Residues: CASSMASLSSGANVLTF. V is TRBV19 and J is TRBJ2-6, with a tentative D call TRBD2 (5 bases). This CDR3 has 17 amino acids. CDR1 is LNHDA and CDR2 is SQIVND in the germline V gene (reference sequence). Deletions cut 3 bases from V and 0 bases from J, with 12 bases between.

This rearrangement joins TRBV2 to TRBJ2-6, with a tentative D call TRBD1 (5 bases). This CDR3 has 16 residues. V was trimmed by 2 bases and J by 1 base, leaving 9 bases between them. Looked up from germline, CDR1 is SNHLY and CDR2 is FYNNEI. The chain's CDR3 is CASSEQGLSGANVLTF. The DNA of the CDR3 is TGTGCCAGCAGTGAACAGGGCCTTTCTGGGGCCAACGTCCTGACTTTC.

The table lists this clone with a count of one. V and J are TRBV30 and TRBJ1-2; D call uncertain. The CDR3 is 14 amino acids. Germline lookup yields CDR1 GTSNPN and CDR2 SVGIG (reference sequence). V lost 0 bases and J lost 2, with 10 bases in between. The CDR3 here is CAWSVGTLNYGYTF. In DNA form, the CDR3 reads TGTGCCTGGAGTGTTGGAACTTTGAACTATGGCTACACCTTC.

The chain couples TRBV7-2 to TRBJ1-6, with D hard to call. Germline CDR1 SGHTA, CDR2 FQGNSA. This CDR3 has 15 residues. V was trimmed by 5 bases and J by 0 bases, leaving 8 bases between them. Written as DNA, the CDR3 is TGTGCCAGCAGCCCAGAGTACTCCTATAATTCACCCCTCCACTTT. This sequence encodes CASSPEYSYNSPLHF.